A selection of T cell receptor beta chains follows, all from one sample in a study of control samples from healthy donors and cancer patients. Generated by immunoSEQ multiplex PCR, the TCRdb table keeps only in-frame clones and is missing some. The sample gives more than 100,000 clones, 70% to 90% of which show up once; less than 4% is in the top ten. Sequences were obtained from blood. All receptors derive from a man in his forties or fifties in good health. Both conserved end residues are part of each CDR3. A D gene is named only where the DNA matches it firmly. Size is omitted from some rows. Given values are once, few, many or a class for expanded clones.

TRBD2,NA,16,TRBV5-4,TRBJ2-1,CASSSEPSGGSDEQFF,TGTGCCAGCAGCTCCGAACCTAGCGGGGGGTCGGATGAGCAGTTCTTC
TRBD1,NA,15,TRBV7-8,TRBJ1-1,CASSPQGAVNTEAFF,TGTGCCAGCAGTCCACAGGGGGCCGTGAACACTGAAGCTTTCTTT
NA,NA,13,TRBV15,TRBJ1-1,CATRDIPNTEAFF,TGTGCCACCCGCGACATTCCGAACACTGAAGCTTTCTTT
NA,NA,13,TRBV14,TRBJ1-2,CASSLYLDYGYTF,TGTGCCAGCAGCCTTTATCTGGACTATGGCTACACCTTC
TRBD2,NA,17,TRBV3-1/TRBV3-2,TRBJ2-1,CASSRLVSGGAANEQFF,TGTGCCAGCAGCCGACTCGTTAGCGGGGGGGCCGCAAATGAGCAGTTCTTC
NA,NA,13,TRBV9,TRBJ2-2,CASSNAGTGELFF,TGTGCCAGCAGCAACGCGGGGACCGGGGAGCTGTTTTTT
NA,NA,13,TRBV5-1,TRBJ1-1,CASSSDSPFKAFF,TGCGCCAGCAGCTCAGACAGCCCCTTCAAAGCTTTCTTT
TRBD2,NA,15,TRBV19,TRBJ2-2,CASSPSGGVTGELFF,TGTGCCAGTAGTCCTAGCGGGGGTGTCACCGGGGAGCTGTTTTTT
NA,NA,15,TRBV6-5,TRBJ1-1,CASRKQGRLEAEAFF,TGTGCCAGCAGGAAACAGGGTCGACTTGAGGCTGAAGCTTTCTTT
NA,NA,14,TRBV19,TRBJ1-1,CASSGSRMNTEAFF,TGTGCCAGTAGTGGATCGAGGATGAACACTGAAGCTTTCTTT
TRBD1,NA,14,TRBV9,TRBJ2-7,CASSTGQGIYEQYF,TGTGCCAGCAGCACGGGACAGGGGATCTACGAGCAGTACTTC
NA,NA,14,TRBV5-1,TRBJ2-7,CASSLEQTRYEQYF,TGCGCCAGCAGCCTGGAGCAGACTAGATACGAGCAGTACTTC
NA,NA,14,TRBV30,TRBJ1-6,CAWTLTEYNSPLHF,TGTGCCTGGACCTTGACAGAGTATAATTCACCCCTCCACTTT
NA,NA,15,TRBV7-8,TRBJ1-4,CASTPGRAGNEKLFF,TGTGCCAGCACCCCAGGCAGGGCGGGTAATGAAAAACTGTTTTTT
NA,NA,15,TRBV6-2/TRBV6-3,TRBJ1-5,CASSPLRDGNQPQHF,TGTGCCAGCAGCCCCCTCCGGGACGGAAATCAGCCCCAGCATTTT
TRBD2,once,16,TRBV7-6,TRBJ2-2,CASSPAAGGITGELFF,TGTGCCAGCAGCCCCGCCGCGGGGGGAATCACCGGGGAGCTGTTTTTT
NA,NA,16,TRBV24-1,TRBJ1-3,CATSDPTGPTGNTIYF,TGTGCCACCAGTGACCCTACAGGGCCTACTGGAAACACCATATATTTT
NA,NA,15,TRBV4-1,TRBJ1-4,CASSPAPGRGEKLFF,TGCGCCAGCAGCCCGGCTCCGGGCAGGGGCGAAAAACTGTTTTTT
NA,NA,16,TRBV10-3,TRBJ1-2,CAISELPGTSNYGYTF,TGTGCCATCAGTGAGTTGCCCGGGACATCTAACTATGGCTACACCTTC
NA,once,14,TRBV27,TRBJ1-1,CATRREAMNTEAFF,TGTGCCACCCGGAGGGAGGCAATGAACACTGAAGCTTTCTTT
NA,NA,15,TRBV10-2,TRBJ2-1,CASSDSSGHYNEQFF,TGCGCCAGCAGTGATAGCAGCGGGCACTACAATGAGCAGTTCTTC
NA,once,13,TRBV30,TRBJ2-2,CAWSVLVTGELFF,TGTGCCTGGAGTGTTTTAGTGACCGGGGAGCTGTTTTTT